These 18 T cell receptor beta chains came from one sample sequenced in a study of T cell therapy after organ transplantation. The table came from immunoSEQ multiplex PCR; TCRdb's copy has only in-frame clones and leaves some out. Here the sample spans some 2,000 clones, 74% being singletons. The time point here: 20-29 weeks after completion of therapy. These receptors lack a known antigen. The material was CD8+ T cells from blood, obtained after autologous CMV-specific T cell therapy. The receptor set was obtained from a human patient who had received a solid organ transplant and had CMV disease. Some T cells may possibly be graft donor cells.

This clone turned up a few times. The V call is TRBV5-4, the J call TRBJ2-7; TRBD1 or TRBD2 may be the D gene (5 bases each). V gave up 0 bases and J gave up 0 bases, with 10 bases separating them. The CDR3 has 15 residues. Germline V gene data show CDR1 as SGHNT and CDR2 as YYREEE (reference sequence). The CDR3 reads CASSLGGPGSYEQYF. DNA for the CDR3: TGTGCCAGCAGCTTGGGGGGACCTGGCTCCTACGAGCAGTACTTC.

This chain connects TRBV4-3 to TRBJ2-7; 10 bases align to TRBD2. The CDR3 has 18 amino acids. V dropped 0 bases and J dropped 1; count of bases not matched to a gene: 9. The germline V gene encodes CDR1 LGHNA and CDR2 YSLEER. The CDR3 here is CASSQDRQSSGGSYEQYF. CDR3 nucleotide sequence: TGCGCCAGCAGCCAAGATCGCCAATCTAGCGGGGGATCCTACGAGCAGTACTTC.

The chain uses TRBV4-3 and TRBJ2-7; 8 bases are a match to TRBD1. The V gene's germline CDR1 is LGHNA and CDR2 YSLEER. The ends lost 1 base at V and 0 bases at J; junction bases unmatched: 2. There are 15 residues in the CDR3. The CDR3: CASSQGTGTSYEQYF. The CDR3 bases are TGCGCCAGCAGCCAAGGGACAGGGACCTCCTACGAGCAGTACTTC.

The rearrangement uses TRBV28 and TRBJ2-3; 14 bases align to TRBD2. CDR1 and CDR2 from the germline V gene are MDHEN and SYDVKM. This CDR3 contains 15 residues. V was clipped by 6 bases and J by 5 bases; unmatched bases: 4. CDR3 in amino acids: CASRSGLAGGDTQYF. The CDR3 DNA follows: TGTGCCAGCAGATCCGGACTAGCGGGGGGAGATACGCAGTATTTT.

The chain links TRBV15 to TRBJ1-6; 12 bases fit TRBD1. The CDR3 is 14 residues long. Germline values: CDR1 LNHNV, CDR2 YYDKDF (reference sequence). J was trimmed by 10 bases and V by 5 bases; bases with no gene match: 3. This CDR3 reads CATSLGTGGSPLHF. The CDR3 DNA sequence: TGTGCCACCAGCCTCGGGACAGGGGGCTCACCCCTCCACTTT.

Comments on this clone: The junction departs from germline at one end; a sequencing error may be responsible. This CDR3 is CASSDGGSGNQPQHF. CDR3 coding DNA: TGTGCCAGTAGTGACGGGGGGTCGGGGAATCAGCCCCAGCATTTT. The V and J genes are TRBV6-4 and TRBJ1-5; a possible D gene is TRBD1 (5 bases). Looked up from germline, CDR1 is MRHNA and CDR2 is SNTAGT. CDR3 length: 15 amino acids.

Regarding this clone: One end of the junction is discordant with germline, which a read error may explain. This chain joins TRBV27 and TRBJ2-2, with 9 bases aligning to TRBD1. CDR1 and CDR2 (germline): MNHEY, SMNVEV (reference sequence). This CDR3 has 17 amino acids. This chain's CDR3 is CASSSPYRQGEHRGAVF. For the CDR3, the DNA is TGTGCCAGCAGTTCTCCCTATAGACAGGGGGAACACCGGGGAGCTGTTTTT.

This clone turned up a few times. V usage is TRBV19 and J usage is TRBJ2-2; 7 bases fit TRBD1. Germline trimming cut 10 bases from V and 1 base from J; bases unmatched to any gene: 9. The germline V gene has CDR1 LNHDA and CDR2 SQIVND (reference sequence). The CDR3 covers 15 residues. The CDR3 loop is CATYKQGLNTGELFF. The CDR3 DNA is TGTGCCACTTATAAACAGGGGCTGAACACCGGGGAGCTGTTTTTT. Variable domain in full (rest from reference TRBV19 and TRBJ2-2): DGGITQSPKYLFRKEGQNVTLSCEQNLNHDAMYWYRQDPGQGLRLIYYSQIVNDFQKGDIAEGYSVSREKKESFPLTVTSAQKNPTAFYLCATYKQGLNTGELFFGEGSRLTVL.

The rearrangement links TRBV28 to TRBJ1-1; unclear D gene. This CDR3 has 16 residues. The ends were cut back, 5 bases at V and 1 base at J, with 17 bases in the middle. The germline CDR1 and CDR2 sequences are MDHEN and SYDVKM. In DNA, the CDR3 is TGTGCCAGCAGTATAACATTCGGACGGCGGAACACTGAAGCTTTCTTT. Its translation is CASSITFGRRNTEAFF.

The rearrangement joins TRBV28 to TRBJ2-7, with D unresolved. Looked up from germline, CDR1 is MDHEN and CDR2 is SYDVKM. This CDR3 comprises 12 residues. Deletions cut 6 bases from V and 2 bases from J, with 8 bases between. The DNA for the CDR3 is TGTGCCAGCAGCTCTACAACCTACGAGCAGTACTTC. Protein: CASSSTTYEQYF.

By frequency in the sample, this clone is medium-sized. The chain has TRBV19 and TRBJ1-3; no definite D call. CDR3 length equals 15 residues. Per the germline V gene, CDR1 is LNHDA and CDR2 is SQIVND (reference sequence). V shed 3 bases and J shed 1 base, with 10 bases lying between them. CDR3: CASSIGRNSGNTIYF. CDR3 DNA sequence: TGTGCCAGTAGTATTGGAAGAAATTCTGGAAACACCATATATTTT.

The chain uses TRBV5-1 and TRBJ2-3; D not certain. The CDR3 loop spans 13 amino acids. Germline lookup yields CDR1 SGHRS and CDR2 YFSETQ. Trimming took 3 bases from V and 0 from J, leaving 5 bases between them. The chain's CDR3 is CASSSGSTDTQYF. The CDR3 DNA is TGCGCCAGCAGCTCCGGGAGCACAGATACGCAGTATTTT.

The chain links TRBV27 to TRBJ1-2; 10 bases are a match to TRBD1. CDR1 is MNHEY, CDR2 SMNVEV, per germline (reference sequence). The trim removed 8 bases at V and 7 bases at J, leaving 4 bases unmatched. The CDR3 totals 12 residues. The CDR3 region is CASWTGGFGYTF. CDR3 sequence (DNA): TGTGCCAGCTGGACAGGGGGATTTGGCTACACCTTC.

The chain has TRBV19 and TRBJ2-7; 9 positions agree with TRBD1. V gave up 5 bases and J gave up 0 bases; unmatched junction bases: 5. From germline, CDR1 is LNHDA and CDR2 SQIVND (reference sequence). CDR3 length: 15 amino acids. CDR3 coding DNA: TGTGCCAGTAGTTGGGGGACAGGGACCTCCTACGAGCAGTACTTC. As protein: CASSWGTGTSYEQYF.

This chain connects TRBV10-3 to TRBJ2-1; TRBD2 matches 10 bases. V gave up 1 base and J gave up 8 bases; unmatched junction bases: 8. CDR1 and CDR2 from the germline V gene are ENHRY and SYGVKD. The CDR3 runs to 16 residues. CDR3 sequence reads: CAISEWELAGYDEQFF. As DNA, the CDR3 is TGTGCCATCAGTGAGTGGGAACTAGCGGGATACGATGAGCAGTTCTTC.

CDR3 coding DNA: TGTGCCAGAACGAAAGACAGGAGGGACACCGGGGAGCTGTTTTTT. It is translated as CARTKDRRDTGELFF. This rearrangement joins TRBV2 to TRBJ2-2; D may be TRBD1 or TRBD2 (6 bases each). Germline V gene data show CDR1 as SNHLY and CDR2 as FYNNEI. The CDR3 runs 15 residues. V gave up 9 bases and J gave up 3 bases, with 17 bases separating them.

The CDR3 DNA reads as TGCGCCAGCGGGGAGGACAGGGCTAACGAGCAGTACTTC. It specifies CASGEDRANEQYF. V and J are TRBV5-1 and TRBJ2-7, with TRBD1 identical over 8 bases. Germline V CDR1 and CDR2: SGHRS, YFSETQ. Germline trimming cut 7 bases from V and 5 bases from J; bases unmatched to any gene: 8. This CDR3 comprises 13 residues.

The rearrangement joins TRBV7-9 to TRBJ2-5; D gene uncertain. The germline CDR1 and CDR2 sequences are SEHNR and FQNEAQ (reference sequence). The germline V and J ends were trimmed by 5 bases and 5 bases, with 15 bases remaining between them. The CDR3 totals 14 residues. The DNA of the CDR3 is TGTGCCAGCAGCCCCCACGGTGGCCGGGAGACCCAGTACTTC. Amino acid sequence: CASSPHGGRETQYF.